This note documents a single T cell receptor beta chain sequence. The antigen is not known. The data derive from a study of shared clonotypes between healthy human individuals. The overall study: Donors, aged 18 to 49, were a couple of women and a few men. Points from the study as a whole: Only blood was sampled; tissue repertoires likely differ. Represented genetic and exposure-history diversity was restricted by having few donors.

The V gene lost 6 bases and the J gene lost 6 bases, with 15 bases spanning the gap. This CDR3 contains 14 residues. The germline V gene encodes CDR1 SGHKS and CDR2 YYEKEE (reference sequence). Loaded into unsorted PBMC replicate PCRs was roughly 310 ng DNA, roughly 31,000 T cell genomes. Produced via immunoSEQ multiplex PCR; TCRdb's table is partial and in-frame only. Of 400,000 to 600,000 clones detected, about three quarters appear once; the ten largest clones hold around 13%. The clonotype comes from a woman in her thirties or forties in good health. Some clones in this sample may be carry-over from other donors' samples. The V call is TRBV5-5, the J call TRBJ1-4; D is ambiguous. The sequencing input was PBMCs. The CDR3 DNA reads as TGTGCCAGCATGGTTAGCGCGGCTGATGAAAAACTGTTTTTT. Translated, it gives CASMVSAADEKLFF.